The clone carrying this TCR beta chain was found once. Its antigen is currently unknown. The sample originates from a study of T cell repertoires in cytomegalovirus infection. Across the whole study: Both a matching HLA type and CMV infection were indicated by public TCR beta signatures.

MiXCR was run by TCRdb on the reads, yielding one entry per CDR3 protein. The sample consists of about 830,000 distinct CDR3 sequences, approximately 30% of them appearing once. Overall study results and limits: The ex vivo response was dominated by HLA-C-restricted CMV-specific TCR beta clonotypes. Adding up the frequency of public TCR beta families identified people who carried CMV plus the relevant HLA.

The V gene's germline CDR1 is MNHGY and CDR2 SAAAGT. V lost 5 bases, J lost 8 bases, and 15 bases lay in between. The CDR3 is made up of 13 amino acids. The source is a human donor in good health (CMV status not recorded). Some clones in this sample may be carry-over from other donors' samples. This sequence joins TRBV6-8 and TRBJ1-2; TRBD1 is a possible D gene (5 bases). The sequencing used cultured CD8+ T cells from PBMCs, collected from culture after CMV antigen stimulation. CDR3 protein: CASSPLFQGGYTF. Here the CDR3 DNA reads TGTGCCAGCAGTCCCTTGTTTCAGGGAGGCTACACCTTC.